Listed below are T cell receptor beta chains from one sample, sequenced in a study of naive and memory T cell subsets. TCRdb passed the UMI-ligation and nested PCR reads through MiXCR, listing each CDR3 protein once. The table lists some 82,000 distinct CDR3 sequences, about 10% of them singletons. The source material was naive CD4+ T cells from blood. The receptors come from a human donor in good health. Each CDR3 is given with its conserved first and last residue. The order of the fields is CDR3 protein, D gene, V gene, J gene. D genes are given only for firm matches.

CASSLGGTDEKLFF	NA	TRBV7-9	TRBJ1-4
CASSSQLGIDTQYF	NA	TRBV12-3/TRBV12-4	TRBJ2-3
CAWTFGSYNEQFF	NA	TRBV30	TRBJ2-1
CASSTTSGIVYEQYF	TRBD2	TRBV7-9	TRBJ2-7
CASSSKGEYGYTF	NA	TRBV5-1	TRBJ1-2
CASKRGGTKNIQYF	NA	TRBV13	TRBJ2-4
CGALQGAGQPQHF	TRBD1	TRBV20-1	TRBJ1-5
CASSQKPLSNEQFF	NA	TRBV4-2	TRBJ2-1
CASSFARTSGIGEQYF	TRBD2	TRBV12-3/TRBV12-4	TRBJ2-7
CSVELRLAETQYF	TRBD2	TRBV29-1	TRBJ2-5
CASSLKPVDQPQHF	NA	TRBV7-6	TRBJ1-5
CASSSPAGGDHEQYF	NA	TRBV11-1	TRBJ2-7
CATASDRGANEQFF	TRBD1	TRBV24-1	TRBJ2-1
CASSATGTGAYEQYF	TRBD1	TRBV9	TRBJ2-7
CSAPDSDTDTQYF	NA	TRBV29-1	TRBJ2-3
CASSSLRLAGAYEQYF	TRBD2	TRBV7-8	TRBJ2-7
CASSSIAGAKGEQYF	TRBD2	TRBV12-3/TRBV12-4	TRBJ2-7
CAWSHGGKEGEQYF	NA	TRBV30	TRBJ2-7
CASSYRLSGLAGVFEQFF	TRBD2	TRBV6-5	TRBJ2-1